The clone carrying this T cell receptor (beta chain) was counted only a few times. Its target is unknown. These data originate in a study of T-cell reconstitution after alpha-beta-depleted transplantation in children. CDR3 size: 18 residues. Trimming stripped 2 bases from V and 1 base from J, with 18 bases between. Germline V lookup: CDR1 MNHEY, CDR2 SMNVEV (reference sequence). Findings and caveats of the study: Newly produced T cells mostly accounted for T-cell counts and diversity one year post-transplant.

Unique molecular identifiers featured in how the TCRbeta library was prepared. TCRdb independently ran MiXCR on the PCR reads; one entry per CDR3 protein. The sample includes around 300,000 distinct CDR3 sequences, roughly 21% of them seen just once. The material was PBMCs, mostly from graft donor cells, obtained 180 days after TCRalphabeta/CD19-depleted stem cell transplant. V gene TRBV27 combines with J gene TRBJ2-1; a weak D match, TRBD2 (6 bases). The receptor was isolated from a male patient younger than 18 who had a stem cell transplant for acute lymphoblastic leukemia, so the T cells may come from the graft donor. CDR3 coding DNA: TGTGCCAGCAGTTTAATCTTTGGAGGGCGGCGGTCCTACAATGAGCAGTTCTTC. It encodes CASSLIFGGRRSYNEQFF.